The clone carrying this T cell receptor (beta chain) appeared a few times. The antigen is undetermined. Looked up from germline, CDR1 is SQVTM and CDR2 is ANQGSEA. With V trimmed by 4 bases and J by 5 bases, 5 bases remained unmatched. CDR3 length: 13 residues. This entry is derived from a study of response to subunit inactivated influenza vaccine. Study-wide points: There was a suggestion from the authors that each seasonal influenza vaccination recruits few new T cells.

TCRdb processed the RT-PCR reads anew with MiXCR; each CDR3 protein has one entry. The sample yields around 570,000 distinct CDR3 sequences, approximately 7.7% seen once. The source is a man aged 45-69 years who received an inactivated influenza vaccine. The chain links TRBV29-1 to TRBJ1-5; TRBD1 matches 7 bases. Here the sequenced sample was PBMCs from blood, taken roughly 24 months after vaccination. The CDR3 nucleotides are TGCAGCGTTGGGGACAGAGCCTATCAGCCCCAGCATTTT. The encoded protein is CSVGDRAYQPQHF.